This passage covers 5 T cell receptor beta chains from one sample sequenced in a study of OX40 agonist ivuxolimab in advanced cancers. Measured with immunoSEQ multiplex PCR; TCRdb has only the in-frame clones, and not every one. The table has approximately 81,000 clones, approximately 84% seen once. The sequencing used CD4+ or CD8+ T cells sorted from blood, collected in a trial of the OX40 agonist ivuxolimab. The receptors derive from an adult with an advanced solid tumor such as melanoma, head and neck, liver or kidney cancer.

V gene TRBV5-1 combines with J gene TRBJ2-2; 7 nucleotides agree with TRBD1. The CDR3 extends over 16 amino acids. The trim removed 4 bases at V and 4 bases at J, leaving 10 bases unmatched. CDR1 is SGHRS, CDR2 YFSETQ, per germline. The CDR3, as DNA: TGCGCCAGCAGCCTACAGGGGAATAGGGCCACCGGGGAGCTGTTTTTT. Translated, it gives CASSLQGNRATGELFF.

The chain is built from TRBV14 and TRBJ1-1, with TRBD1 as a possible D gene (5 bases). The germline CDR1 and CDR2 sequences are SGHDN and FVKESK. This CDR3 has 16 amino acids. The V end was cut by 4 bases, the J end by 3 bases, with 18 bases between. The CDR3 loop is CASSPHRGSGYTEAFF. In DNA, the CDR3 is TGTGCCAGCAGCCCACACCGGGGCTCAGGTTACACTGAAGCTTTCTTT.

This chain connects TRBV12-5 to TRBJ1-3; D ambiguous. The CDR3 contains 13 residues. The germline gives CDR1 LGHNT, CDR2 FRNRAP. Trimming took 1 base from V and 1 from J, leaving 2 bases between them. This CDR3 is CASGLESGNTIYF. CDR3 in DNA: TGTGCTAGTGGTTTGGAATCTGGAAACACCATATATTTT.

The chain recombines TRBV5-8 with TRBJ2-3, with D unclear. This CDR3 is built from 14 residues. Trimming left V 4 bases short and J 4 bases short, with 13 bases between. Germline assignment: CDR1 SGHTS and CDR2 YDEGEE. The CDR3 sequence is CASSLGSSADTQYF. The DNA for the CDR3 is TGTGCCAGCAGCCTTGGTAGCTCCGCAGATACGCAGTATTTT.

This sequence joins TRBV7-6 and TRBJ2-1; D perhaps matches TRBD1 (6 bases). V was pared by 10 bases and J by 4 bases, with 17 bases between. CDR1 and CDR2 from the germline V gene are SGHVS and FNYEAQ. The CDR3 totals 14 residues. This CDR3 reads CATGMGASYNEQFF. The CDR3 region has the DNA TGTGCCACTGGAATGGGGGCGTCGTACAATGAGCAGTTCTTC.